This T cell receptor (beta chain) was sequenced in a study of T cells after yellow fever vaccination. Overall study: In the case of low-cell-number fractions, SMART-Seq v4 Ultra Low Input was used for preparation.

Whole-study results and caveats: Repertoires obtained by FACS sorting could include abundant clonotypes that entered as contaminants from the bulk population. The secondary response showed a weaker magnitude and a faster peak, day 5 versus 15.

In its sample, this clonotype was seen many times. As yet, its antigen is unknown. 5'RACE template switching added a universal primer site and UMIs to TCR cDNA. TCRdb ran MiXCR on the 5' RACE reads and lists one entry per CDR3 protein. The sample has a few hundred thousand distinct CDR3 sequences, approximately 3.8% seen once. Trimming cost V 2 bases and J 3 bases; bases outside gene matches: 13. CDR3 length equals 18 residues. Germline values: CDR1 LGHNA, CDR2 YSLEER. The V call is TRBV4-3, the J call TRBJ1-2, with 9 bases that match TRBD1. This TCR derives from a man aged 18 to 29 who received the YFV17D yellow fever vaccine. The material sequenced was PBMCs, taken on the day of the yellow fever booster vaccination. The CDR3 reads CASSQNTFSRTGDYGYTF. The CDR3 region has the DNA TGCGCCAGCAGCCAAAATACCTTCTCGCGGACAGGGGACTATGGCTACACCTTC.